This entry lists 13 T cell receptor beta chains sequenced from one sample in a study of metastatic and nonmetastatic thyroid tumors. TCRdb re-clonotyped the PCR reads via MiXCR. The sample yields about 20,000 clones, roughly 24% seen once. Before thyroid surgery, none of the patients had received any treatment. The source material was tumor tissue. Every receptor here comes from a female donor with papillary thyroid cancer or a benign thyroid nodule (not recorded which). Some clones in this sample may be carry-over from other donors' samples.

This clone was recorded at least ten times. The gene calls are TRBV12-3 or TRBV12-4 and TRBJ2-1; 16 bases fit TRBD2. V lost 6 bases and J lost 5; bases outside the gene matches: 10. This CDR3 has 18 residues. The CDR3 here is CASRLGTSGRAINNEQFF. CDR3 nucleotides: TGTGCCAGCAGGCTTGGGACTAGCGGGAGGGCCATCAACAATGAGCAGTTCTTC.

This clone was detected ten times or more. The chain carries TRBV28 and TRBJ1-2, with D perhaps matching TRBD1 (6 bases). The germline gives CDR1 MDHEN, CDR2 SYDVKM. This CDR3 has 13 amino acids. Trimming shortened V by 8 bases and J by 1 base, and 11 bases separated the two germline ends. The CDR3 is CASLSGVNYGYTF. In DNA, the CDR3 is TGTGCCAGCTTATCAGGGGTTAACTATGGCTACACCTTC.

This clone was seen many times. A much larger clone differs by one base, so this may be a read error. The sample carries other DNA sequences with the same CDR3. The rearrangement links TRBV7-2 to TRBJ2-3; TRBD1 matches 7 bases. This CDR3 region has 14 residues. Germline CDR1 SGHTA, CDR2 FQGNSA. In nucleotides, the CDR3 is TGTGCCAGCAGCTCCTGGGACAGCACAGATACACAGTATTTT. Its protein product is CASSSWDSTDTQYF.

The V and J genes are TRBV6-2 or TRBV6-3 and TRBJ2-7; 8 bases align to TRBD2. The ends lost 0 bases at V and 8 bases at J; junction bases unmatched: 9. In germline, CDR1 is MNHEY, CDR2 SVGEGT. CDR3 length equals 15 residues. The CDR3 region is CASSYSIVAGNQQYF. The CDR3 DNA sequence: TGTGCCAGCAGTTACTCGATAGTAGCGGGAAATCAGCAGTACTTC.

The rearrangement links TRBV28 to TRBJ2-7, with D uncertain. The CDR3 sequence is 13 residues long. V lost 7 bases to trimming and J lost 1 base, with 11 bases between them. Germline V gene sequence: CDR1 MDHEN, CDR2 SYDVKM. CDR3 nucleotides: TGTGCCAGCAAGTTCCCCTGGTCCTACGAGCAGTACTTC. It specifies CASKFPWSYEQYF.

At least ten counts were recorded for this clone. The chain recombines TRBV2 with TRBJ2-1; tentative D call: TRBD2 (6 bases). Trimming took 10 bases from V and 8 from J, leaving 15 bases between them. Per the germline V gene, CDR1 is SNHLY and CDR2 is FYNNEI. This CDR3 is 12 amino acids long. CDR3 residues: CATQRLVDEQFF. As DNA, the CDR3 is TGTGCCACCCAAAGACTAGTGGATGAGCAGTTCTTC.

Many counts were recorded for this clone. J is TRBJ1-3 and V is TRBV12-3 or TRBV12-4, with D unresolved. The CDR3 loop spans 10 amino acids. V lost 6 bases and J 4 bases, leaving 1 base between the germline ends. The CDR3 is CASRGNTIYF. CDR3 sequence (DNA): TGTGCCAGCAGGGGAAACACCATATATTTT.

Ten or more counts support this clone. This rearrangement joins TRBV7-2 to TRBJ2-5, with D possibly TRBD2 on 5 matching bases. Trimming took 5 bases from V and 5 from J, leaving 18 bases between them. The germline V gene has CDR1 SGHTA and CDR2 FQGNSA. The CDR3 has 15 residues. CDR3 residues: CASSALPLAMETQYF. The CDR3, as DNA: TGTGCCAGCAGCGCTCTTCCTCTAGCCATGGAGACCCAGTACTTC.

This clone was seen ten or more times. V usage is TRBV20-1 and J usage is TRBJ2-5, with TRBD1 as a possible D gene (6 bases). The V end was cut by 8 bases, the J end by 6 bases, with 16 bases between. This CDR3 region has 12 residues. The V gene's germline CDR1 is DFQATT and CDR2 SNEGSKA (reference sequence). CDR3 residues: CSRGRDKKTQYF. The DNA for the CDR3 is TGCAGTCGCGGCCGGGACAAAAAGACCCAGTACTTC.

The rearrangement joins TRBV20-1 to TRBJ2-7, with D perhaps given as TRBD1 or TRBD2 (5 bases each). The CDR3 length is 14 residues. Germline V CDR1 and CDR2: DFQATT, SNEGSKA (reference sequence). V was trimmed by 6 bases and J by 1 base, leaving 16 bases between them. The CDR3 spells CSADRDGASYEQYF. In DNA, the CDR3 is TGCAGTGCCGACCGGGACGGAGCTTCCTACGAGCAGTACTTC.

This clone has more than one count but fewer than ten. The chain uses TRBV28 and TRBJ1-3; a possible D gene is TRBD1 (5 bases). This CDR3 is 15 amino acids long. The V end lost 6 bases, the J end lost 4 bases, and 16 bases lay between the germline ends. CDR1 and CDR2 (germline): MDHEN, SYDVKM. The CDR3 region is CASSDPGAYGNTIYF. The DNA of the CDR3 is TGTGCCAGCAGCGACCCCGGGGCTTACGGAAACACCATATATTTT.

This clone is medium-sized within its sample. The chain links TRBV2 to TRBJ2-7; the match to TRBD1 covers 10 bases. The CDR3 has 14 amino acids. Germline V lookup: CDR1 SNHLY, CDR2 FYNNEI. V shed 4 bases, J shed 3 bases, and the junction held 3 bases outside the gene matches. The CDR3 loop reads CASSVGQGDYEQYF. DNA for the CDR3: TGTGCCAGCAGTGTCGGACAGGGGGACTACGAGCAGTACTTC.

This clone was seen only a few times. The V gene is TRBV6-2 or TRBV6-3, the J gene TRBJ1-2; possible D gene TRBD1, 5 bases. The CDR3 extends over 15 amino acids. Germline V gene data show CDR1 as MNHEY and CDR2 as SVGEGT. The germline V and J ends were trimmed by 0 bases and 8 bases, with 16 bases remaining between them. The CDR3 loop is CASSYSIVAGRGYTF. The CDR3 nucleotides read TGTGCCAGCAGTTACTCGATCGTTGCGGGGCGAGGCTACACCTTC.